The 10 T cell receptor beta chains below all came from one sample that was sequenced in a study of cytomegalovirus exposure and HLA in healthy donors. Sequencing was performed with immunoSEQ multiplex PCR; in TCRdb, only in-frame clones are kept and a portion is missing. The sample records 150,000 or so clones, 89% being singletons. The sequenced sample consisted of PBMCs. The receptors were gathered from a woman aged 18-29 years in good health and CMV-seronegative.

The chain has TRBV5-6 and TRBJ1-5; D ambiguous. The germline gives CDR1 SGHDT, CDR2 YYEEEE. Trimming pared 2 bases from V and 1 base from J, leaving 7 bases between. The CDR3 is made up of 14 amino acids. CDR3 region: CASSLGGSNQPQHF. The DNA of the CDR3 is TGTGCCAGCAGCTTAGGAGGCAGCAATCAGCCCCAGCATTTT.

The chain is built from TRBV4-1 and TRBJ2-7; 8 positions match TRBD1. The CDR3 length is 16 residues. V shed 0 bases, J shed 1 base, and the junction held 5 bases outside the gene matches. The germline CDR1 and CDR2 sequences are MGHRA and YSYEKL. The DNA for the CDR3 is TGCGCCAGCAGCCAAGATGAGGGGACAGGTTCCTACGAGCAGTACTTC. Residues: CASSQDEGTGSYEQYF.

This chain joins TRBV9 and TRBJ2-4; D possibly corresponds to TRBD1 (6 bases). The ends were cut back, 3 bases at V and 0 bases at J, with 13 bases in the middle. CDR3 length: 16 amino acids. The V gene's germline CDR1 is SGDLS and CDR2 YYNGEE. The CDR3 loop is CASSANAGVAKNIQYF. The CDR3 nucleotides read TGTGCCAGCAGCGCAAATGCAGGGGTAGCCAAAAACATTCAGTACTTC.

The sample holds one count of this clone. This sequence joins TRBV18 and TRBJ1-1; a weak D match, TRBD1 (6 bases). The CDR3 runs to 15 residues. CDR1 KGHSH and CDR2 LQKENI come from the germline V gene. Trimming stripped 0 bases from V and 3 bases from J, with 11 bases between. The CDR3 loop is CASSPPDNRDTEAFF. CDR3 DNA: TGTGCCAGCTCACCACCTGATAACAGGGACACTGAAGCTTTCTTT.

This chain's CDR3 is CASSSGRGPYNEQFF. The CDR3 nucleotides are TGTGCCAGCAGTTCCGGGAGGGGGCCCTACAATGAGCAGTTCTTC. The rearrangement links TRBV11-3 to TRBJ2-1; a weak D match, TRBD2 (8 bases). The CDR3 runs to 15 residues. Germline CDR1 SGHNT, CDR2 YENEEA. The V and J ends lost 6 bases and 2 bases respectively, with 14 bases between them.

V is TRBV5-1 and J is TRBJ2-1; 10 nucleotides align to TRBD1. CDR3 size: 15 residues. Germline CDR1 reads SGHRS; CDR2 reads YFSETQ. V lost 3 bases to trimming and J lost 7 bases; unmatched junction nucleotides: 7. This CDR3 reads CASSSVPGQGNEQFF. The CDR3 region has the DNA TGCGCCAGCAGCTCAGTCCCGGGACAGGGGAATGAGCAGTTCTTC. The variable domain in full, with the rest retrieved from reference TRBV5-1 and TRBJ2-1, is KAGVTQTPRYLIKTRGQQVTLSCSPISGHRSVSWYQQTPGQGLQFLFEYFSETQRNKGNFPGRFSGRQFSNSRSEMNVSTLELGDSALYLCASSSVPGQGNEQFFGPGTRLTVL.

The chain is built from TRBV5-6 and TRBJ1-5; 9 bases are a match to TRBD1. V was clipped by 0 bases and J by 11 bases; unmatched bases: 9. The CDR3 contains 15 residues. Per germline, CDR1 SGHDT and CDR2 YYEEEE. The CDR3 coding sequence is TGTGCCAGCAGCTTGGGAGCGGGACAGGGTGCGGCCCAGCATTTT. Its protein is CASSLGAGQGAAQHF.

The rearrangement joins TRBV18 to TRBJ1-2; 8 nucleotides align to TRBD1. V was pared by 6 bases and J by 3 bases, with 9 bases of the junction left unmatched. CDR3 length equals 15 residues. Per the germline V gene, CDR1 is KGHSH and CDR2 is LQKENI. The CDR3 sequence: CASSNAGGSHYGYTF. The CDR3 DNA reads as TGTGCCAGCTCCAACGCAGGGGGCAGCCACTATGGCTACACCTTC.

The chain is built from TRBV12-5 and TRBJ1-6; D is unresolved. CDR1 is LGHNT, CDR2 FRNRAP, per germline. V shed 6 bases and J shed 9 bases, with 15 bases lying between them. CDR3 size: 14 residues. The CDR3 DNA is TGTGCTAGTGGCCCGGGAACCGGCGGTTCACCCCTCCACTTT. Translated, it gives CASGPGTGGSPLHF.

The chain couples TRBV5-4 to TRBJ1-2, with 8 bases aligning to TRBD1. Germline V gives CDR1 SGHNT, CDR2 YYREEE (reference sequence). The CDR3 is 16 amino acids. Trimming took 0 bases from V and 4 from J; bases not matched to a gene: 8. CDR3 in DNA: TGTGCCAGCAGCTTGGATATGGCAGGGGGCTCCTATGGCTACACCTTC. It codes for CASSLDMAGGSYGYTF.